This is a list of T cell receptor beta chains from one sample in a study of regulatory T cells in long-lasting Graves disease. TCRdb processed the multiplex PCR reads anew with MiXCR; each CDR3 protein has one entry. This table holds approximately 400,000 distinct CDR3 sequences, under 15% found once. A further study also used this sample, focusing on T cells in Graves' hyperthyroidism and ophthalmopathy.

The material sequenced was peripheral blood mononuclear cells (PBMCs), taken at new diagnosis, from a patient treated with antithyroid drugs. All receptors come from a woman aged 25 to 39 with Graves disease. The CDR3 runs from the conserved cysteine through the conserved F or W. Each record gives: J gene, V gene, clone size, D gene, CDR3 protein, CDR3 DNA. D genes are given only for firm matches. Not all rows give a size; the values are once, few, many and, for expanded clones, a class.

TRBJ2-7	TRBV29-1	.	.	CSAQYAGYEQYF	TGCAGCGCCCAATATGCGGGCTACGAGCAGTACTTC
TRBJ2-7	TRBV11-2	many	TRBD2	CASSSITSGRNEQYF	TGTGCCAGCAGCTCGATAACTAGCGGGAGGAACGAGCAGTACTTC
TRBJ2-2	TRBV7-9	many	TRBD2	CASRGGSGTGELFF	TGTGCCAGCAGGGGCGGGAGTGGCACCGGGGAGCTGTTTTTT
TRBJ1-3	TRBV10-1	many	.	CASTTGMGNTIYF	TGCGCCAGCACGACTGGAATGGGGAACACCATATATTTT
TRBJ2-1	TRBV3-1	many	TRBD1	CASSQAPRTGDNEQFF	TGTGCCAGCAGCCAAGCCCCTAGGACAGGGGACAATGAGCAGTTCTTC
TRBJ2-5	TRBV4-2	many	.	CASSDREVGETQYF	TGTGCCAGCAGCGACAGGGAGGTGGGAGAGACCCAGTACTTC
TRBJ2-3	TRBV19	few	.	CASSTITDTQYF	TGTGCCAGTAGTACCATAACAGATACGCAGTATTTT
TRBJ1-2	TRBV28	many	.	CASSLMAVYGYTF	TGTGCCAGCAGTTTGATGGCAGTCTATGGCTACACCTTC
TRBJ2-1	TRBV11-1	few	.	CASSPSDGEQFF	TGTGCCAGCAGCCCCTCAGACGGGGAGCAGTTCTTC
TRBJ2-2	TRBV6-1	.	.	CASSDPRGATGELFF	TGTGCCAGCAGTGACCCCCGTGGGGCCACCGGGGAGCTGTTTTTT
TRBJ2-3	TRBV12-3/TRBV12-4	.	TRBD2	CASSLELAGGPPSTDTQYF	TGTGCCAGCAGTTTAGAACTAGCGGGAGGCCCCCCTAGCACAGATACGCAGTATTTT
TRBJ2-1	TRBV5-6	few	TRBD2	CASSLGLAGVGYNEQFF	TGTGCCAGCAGCTTGGGACTAGCGGGAGTAGGGTACAATGAGCAGTTCTTC
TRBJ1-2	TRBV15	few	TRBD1	CATSRDRGVYGYTF	TGTGCCACCAGCAGGGACAGGGGAGTCTATGGCTACACCTTC
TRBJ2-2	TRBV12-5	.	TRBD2	CASGSRTSGRANTGELFF	TGTGCTAGTGGTTCTCGGACTAGCGGGAGAGCGAACACCGGGGAGCTGTTTTTT
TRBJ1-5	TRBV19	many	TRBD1	CASSIQTTGWNQPQHF	TGTGCCAGTAGTATCCAGACGACAGGGTGGAATCAGCCCCAGCATTTT
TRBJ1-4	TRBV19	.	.	CASSAGDWGREEKLFF	TGTGCCAGTAGTGCCGGGGACTGGGGCCGGGAGGAAAAACTGTTTTTT
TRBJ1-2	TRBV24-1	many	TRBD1	CATSDYRTGIGYTF	TGTGCCACCAGTGATTACAGGACAGGGATTGGCTACACCTTC
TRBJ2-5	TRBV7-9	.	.	CASSYPAHGETQYF	TGTGCCAGCAGCTATCCGGCACACGGAGAGACCCAGTACTTC
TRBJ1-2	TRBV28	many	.	CASSWAYGYTF	TGTGCCAGCAGTTGGGCCTATGGCTACACCTTC
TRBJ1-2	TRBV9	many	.	CASSAENRVANYGYTF	TGTGCCAGCAGCGCCGAAAACAGGGTTGCTAACTATGGCTACACCTTC
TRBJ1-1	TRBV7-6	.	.	CASSPGHGEAFF	TGTGCCAGCAGCCCTGGGCACGGTGAAGCTTTCTTT
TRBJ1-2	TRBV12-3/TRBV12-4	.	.	CASSLGRVGSTYGYTF	TGTGCCAGCAGTTTAGGGAGGGTAGGTTCCACCTATGGCTACACCTTC
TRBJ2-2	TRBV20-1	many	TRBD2	CSARDSSSGSNTGELFF	TGCAGTGCTAGAGATTCGTCTAGCGGGTCGAACACCGGGGAGCTGTTTTTT
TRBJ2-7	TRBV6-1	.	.	CASRGRGYSAEQYF	TGTGCCAGCAGGGGCAGGGGTTATTCGGCCGAGCAGTACTTC
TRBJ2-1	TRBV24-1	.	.	CATSSRPLNNEQFF	TGTGCCACCAGCTCTAGGCCCCTGAACAATGAGCAGTTCTTC
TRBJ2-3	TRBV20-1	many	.	CSARDPDSVGTDTQYF	TGCAGTGCTAGAGATCCAGACAGTGTCGGCACAGATACGCAGTATTTT
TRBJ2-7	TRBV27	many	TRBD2	CASSLGLAGGSWDHEQYF	TGTGCCAGCAGCCTGGGACTAGCGGGAGGGTCCTGGGACCACGAGCAGTACTTC
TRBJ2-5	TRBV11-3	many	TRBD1	CASSLDRGRQETQYF	TGTGCCAGCAGCTTGGACAGGGGAAGGCAAGAGACCCAGTACTTC
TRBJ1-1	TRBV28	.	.	CASTRRGLTGEAFF	TGTGCCAGCACCCGGCGGGGGCTGACCGGTGAAGCTTTCTTT
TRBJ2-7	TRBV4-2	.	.	CASSQIARGAAEQYF	TGTGCCAGCAGCCAAATCGCCAGGGGGGCTGCCGAGCAGTACTTC
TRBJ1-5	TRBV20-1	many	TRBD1	CSAWTGNQPQHF	TGCAGTGCTTGGACAGGTAATCAGCCCCAGCATTTT
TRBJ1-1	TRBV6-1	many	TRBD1	CASRTGVTEAFF	TGTGCCAGCAGAACAGGGGTTACTGAAGCTTTCTTT
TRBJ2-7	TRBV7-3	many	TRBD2	CASSIRTSGSYEQYF	TGTGCCAGCAGCATAAGGACTAGCGGGAGCTACGAGCAGTACTTC
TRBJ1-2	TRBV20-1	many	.	CSARDGMGHYGYTF	TGCAGTGCTAGAGATGGAATGGGACACTATGGCTACACCTTC
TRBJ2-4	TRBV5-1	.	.	CASSWDAGGGAKNIQYF	TGCGCCAGCAGCTGGGACGCCGGAGGGGGAGCCAAAAACATTCAGTACTTC
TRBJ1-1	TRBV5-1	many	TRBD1	CASRKTGENTEAFF	TGCGCCAGCAGGAAGACAGGGGAGAACACTGAAGCTTTCTTT
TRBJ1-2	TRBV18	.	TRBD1	CASSQRDRVYGYTF	TGTGCCAGCTCACAAAGGGACAGGGTCTATGGCTACACCTTC
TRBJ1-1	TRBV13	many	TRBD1	CASRFGTGVTEAFF	TGTGCCAGCAGGTTCGGGACAGGGGTCACTGAAGCTTTCTTT
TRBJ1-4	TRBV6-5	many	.	CASSYSRNEKLFF	TGTGCCAGCAGTTACTCAAGGAATGAAAAACTGTTTTTT
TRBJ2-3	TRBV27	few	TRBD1	CASSQGTGLTDTQYF	TGTGCCAGCAGTCAAGGGACAGGGCTCACAGATACGCAGTATTTT
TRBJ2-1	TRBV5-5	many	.	CASSLEADYNEQFF	TGTGCCAGCAGCTTGGAAGCAGACTACAATGAGCAGTTCTTC
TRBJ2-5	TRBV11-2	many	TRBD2	CASSGWTSGKTRQETQYF	TGTGCCAGCAGCGGGTGGACTAGCGGGAAAACTAGACAAGAGACCCAGTACTTC
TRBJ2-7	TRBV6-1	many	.	CASSPGGGGPYEQYF	TGTGCCAGCAGTCCGGGTGGGGGAGGCCCCTACGAGCAGTACTTC
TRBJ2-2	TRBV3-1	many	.	CASSLGLTAGELFF	TGTGCCAGCAGCCTCGGACTGACAGCCGGGGAGCTGTTTTTT
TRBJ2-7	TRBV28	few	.	CASSLPVSTDMEQYF	TGTGCCAGCAGTCTTCCCGTCTCGACCGATATGGAGCAGTACTTC
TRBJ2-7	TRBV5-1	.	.	CASSFGHEQYF	TGCGCCAGCAGCTTTGGCCACGAGCAGTACTTC
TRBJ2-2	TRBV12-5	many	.	CASGLVGTRNTGELFF	TGTGCTAGTGGTTTGGTTGGGACAAGAAACACCGGGGAGCTGTTTTTT
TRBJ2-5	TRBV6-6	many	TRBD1	CASSYSSLGQRKETQYF	TGTGCCAGCAGTTACTCGAGCCTGGGACAGAGGAAAGAGACCCAGTACTTC
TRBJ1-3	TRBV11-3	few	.	CASSFGAPSSGNTIYF	TGTGCCAGCAGCTTTGGGGCACCATCCTCTGGAAACACCATATATTTT
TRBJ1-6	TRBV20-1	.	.	CSAFATGWLNSPLHF	TGCAGTGCTTTTGCTACAGGGTGGCTTAATTCACCCCTCCACTTT
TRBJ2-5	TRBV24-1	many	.	CATSDLRETQYF	TGTGCCACCAGTGATTTGAGGGAGACCCAGTACTTC